These 11 T cell receptor beta chains were all obtained from the same sample, sequenced in a study of cytomegalovirus exposure and HLA in healthy donors. PCR involved 60 Vbeta and 13 Jbeta primers. Method: immunoSEQ multiplex PCR; TCRdb's copy keeps in-frame clones and lacks some. This table holds 100,000 to 150,000 clones, roughly 80% found once. Sequenced material: PBMCs. These receptors were taken from a man aged 30-40 years in good health and CMV-seronegative.

This clone appeared a single time. The chain is built from TRBV7-6 and TRBJ2-2, with D maybe TRBD2 (6 bases). The germline V gene encodes CDR1 SGHVS and CDR2 FNYEAQ. Between the trimmed V and J ends, which lost 4 bases and 6 bases, there was a span of 12 bases. The CDR3 covers 14 residues. CDR3 in DNA: TGTGCCAGCAGCTCCCCGGGGGACGCCGGGGAGCTGTTTTTT. Protein product: CASSSPGDAGELFF.

V is TRBV5-1 and J is TRBJ2-7; TRBD1 matches 9 bases. Trimming cost V 3 bases and J 3 bases; bases outside gene matches: 7. Looked up from germline, CDR1 is SGHRS and CDR2 is YFSETQ. CDR3 length: 15 amino acids. The CDR3 loop is CASSWGQGGYYEQYF. The CDR3 DNA reads TGCGCCAGCAGCTGGGGACAGGGCGGCTACTACGAGCAGTACTTC.

The V and J genes are TRBV9 and TRBJ2-5; D is possibly TRBD2 (6 bases). The V end was cut by 3 bases, the J end by 0 bases, with 18 bases between. CDR3 length: 17 residues. Germline V gene data show CDR1 as SGDLS and CDR2 as YYNGEE. CDR3 loop: CASSGHPSRRDQETQYF. The CDR3 nucleotides read TGTGCCAGCAGCGGCCACCCCTCCCGGAGGGACCAAGAGACCCAGTACTTC.

This clone was found a few times. The chain recombines TRBV6-1 with TRBJ1-4, with D possibly matching TRBD1 (5 bases). The CDR3 runs to 20 residues. V lost 1 base and J lost 5, with 26 bases in between. The V gene's germline CDR1 is MNHNS and CDR2 SASEGT. CDR3 sequence reads: CASSEEGGTWGQKSNEKLFF. The CDR3 DNA is TGTGCCAGCAGTGAAGAAGGAGGGACCTGGGGCCAAAAGTCGAATGAAAAACTGTTTTTT.

This sequence joins TRBV2 and TRBJ2-5; the D gene is possibly TRBD1 (6 bases). CDR3 length: 12 residues. Germline-derived CDR1 and CDR2 are SNHLY and FYNNEI. The V end was cut by 6 bases, the J end by 2 bases, with 7 bases between. Here the CDR3 reads CASSDRQETQYF. The CDR3 DNA sequence: TGTGCCAGCAGCGACAGGCAAGAGACCCAGTACTTC.

This chain connects TRBV7-2 to TRBJ1-1, with D perhaps TRBD1 (5 bases). CDR3 length equals 18 residues. The germline V gene has CDR1 SGHTA and CDR2 FQGNSA. Trimming stripped 4 bases from V and 4 bases from J, with 25 bases between. The DNA for the CDR3 is TGTGCCAGCAGCTCCCCTCCCCATACAGGTCGATTTATCACTGAAGCTTTCTTT. This codes for CASSSPPHTGRFITEAFF.

The CDR3 reads CAIPGQGDQPQHF. The CDR3 coding sequence is TGTGCCATCCCGGGACAGGGCGACCAGCCCCAGCATTTT. The chain links TRBV6-5 to TRBJ1-5; 9 bases map to TRBD1. This CDR3 has 13 amino acids. The trim removed 10 bases at V and 7 bases at J, leaving 8 bases unmatched. Germline loops: CDR1 MNHEY, CDR2 SVGAGI.

The chain has TRBV28 and TRBJ1-5; D is uncertain. Germline CDR1 and CDR2: MDHEN and SYDVKM. CDR3 size: 15 residues. V dropped 3 bases and J dropped 3 bases, with 12 bases sitting between them. In DNA, the CDR3 is TGTGCCAGCAGTTTTAGCAGTGGTAACAATCAGCCCCAGCATTTT. Its protein product is CASSFSSGNNQPQHF.

This rearrangement joins TRBV28 to TRBJ1-4; tentative D call: TRBD1 (5 bases). The CDR3 totals 17 residues. V shed 8 bases and J shed 5 bases, with 24 bases lying between them. The germline V gene has CDR1 MDHEN and CDR2 SYDVKM. The CDR3 protein is CASCYTWGRGGNEKLFF. The DNA of the CDR3 is TGTGCCAGCTGCTATACGTGGGGGAGGGGTGGAAATGAAAAACTGTTTTTT.

The chain is built from TRBV2 and TRBJ1-5; the match to TRBD1 covers 12 bases. The CDR3 consists of 14 residues. V was pared by 7 bases and J by 6 bases, with 4 bases of the junction left unmatched. The germline gives CDR1 SNHLY, CDR2 FYNNEI. This chain's CDR3 is CASIGDRGRQPQHF. The CDR3 DNA is TGTGCCAGCATAGGGGACAGGGGGCGTCAGCCCCAGCATTTT.

V and J are TRBV28 and TRBJ2-3; 9 nucleotides align to TRBD1. V shed 4 bases, J shed 5 bases, and the junction held 7 bases outside the gene matches. This CDR3 has 15 residues. Looked up from germline, CDR1 is MDHEN and CDR2 is SYDVKM. CDR3 nucleotides: TGTGCCAGCAGTTCCTTACAGGGGGCAAGAGATACGCAGTATTTT. Translation gives CASSSLQGARDTQYF. The full variable domain, in which reference TRBV28 and TRBJ2-3 provide the parts outside the CDR3, is DVKVTQSSRYLVKRTGEKVFLECVQDMDHENMFWYRQDPGLGLRLIYFSYDVKMKEKGDIPEGYSVSREKKERFSLILESASTNQTSMYLCASSSLQGARDTQYFGPGTRLTVL.